This T cell receptor (beta chain) was recorded in a study of T cells expressing NK-cell markers. TCRdb reprocessed the 5' RACE reads and keeps a single row for each CDR3 protein, giving no DNA. Its listing shows around 100,000 distinct CDR3 sequences. CDR3 length equals 16 residues. Germline CDR1 is DFQATT and CDR2 is SNEGSKA (reference sequence). The rearrangement uses TRBV20-1 and TRBJ2-1; TCRdb lists TRBD2, though no DNA is available to test this call. This sequence originates from a woman between 18 and 70 years old in good health. The sequenced sample was blood T cells: a sorted CD56 or NKG2C T cell subset, CD4+ or CD8+ T cells, or bulk PBMC T cells (not recorded which). The CDR3 is CSARGASGSSYNEQFF.